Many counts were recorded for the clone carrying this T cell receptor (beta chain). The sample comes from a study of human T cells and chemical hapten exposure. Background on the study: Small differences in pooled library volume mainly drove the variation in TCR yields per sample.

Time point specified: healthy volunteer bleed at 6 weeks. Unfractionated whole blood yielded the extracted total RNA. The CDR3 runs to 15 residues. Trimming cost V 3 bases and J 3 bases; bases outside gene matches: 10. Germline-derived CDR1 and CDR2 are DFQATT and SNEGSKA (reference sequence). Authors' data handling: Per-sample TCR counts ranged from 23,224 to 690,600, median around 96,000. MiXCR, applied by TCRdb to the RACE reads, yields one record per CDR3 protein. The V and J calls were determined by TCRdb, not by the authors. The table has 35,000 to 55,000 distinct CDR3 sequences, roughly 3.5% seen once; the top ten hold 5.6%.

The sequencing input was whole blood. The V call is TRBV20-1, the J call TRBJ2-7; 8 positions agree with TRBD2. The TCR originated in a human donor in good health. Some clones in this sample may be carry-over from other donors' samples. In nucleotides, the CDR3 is TGCAGTGCTAGCCCCTTAGGGCGGGGGGTCTACGAGCAGTACTTC. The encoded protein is CSASPLGRGVYEQYF.